These 30 T cell receptor beta chains originate from one sample sequenced in a study of blood T cell repertoires in COVID-19. Libraries were prepared by immunoSEQ multiplex PCR; TCRdb keeps only in-frame clonotypes and omits some of them. The table shows around 160,000 clones, with roughly 84% occurring only once. The sequenced sample consisted of peripheral blood. The origin of the receptors is a human donor in a cohort sampled during active COVID-19.

The chain couples TRBV14 to TRBJ1-1; D is ambiguous. The CDR3 is 13 amino acids. The germline V gene has CDR1 SGHDN and CDR2 FVKESK. V was pared by 1 base and J by 8 bases, with 11 bases between. DNA for the CDR3: TGTGCCAGCAGCCAAGCTTGGTGGGAGGAAGCTTTCTTT. Encoded protein: CASSQAWWEEAFF.

This chain connects TRBV5-1 to TRBJ2-1; D unclear. In germline, CDR1 is SGHRS, CDR2 YFSETQ. The V and J ends lost 4 bases and 4 bases respectively, with 15 bases between them. The CDR3 is 15 amino acids. The CDR3 loop reads CASSLVRELYNEQFF. Written as DNA, the CDR3 is TGCGCCAGCAGCCTGGTGAGAGAATTATACAATGAGCAGTTCTTC. The variable domain in full, with the rest retrieved from reference TRBV5-1 and TRBJ2-1, is KAGVTQTPRYLIKTRGQQVTLSCSPISGHRSVSWYQQTPGQGLQFLFEYFSETQRNKGNFPGRFSGRQFSNSRSEMNVSTLELGDSALYLCASSLVRELYNEQFFGPGTRLTVL.

V is TRBV15 and J is TRBJ1-6; D unresolved. The CDR3 runs 15 residues. The V gene lost 5 bases and the J gene lost 0 bases, with 8 bases spanning the gap. CDR1 and CDR2 (germline): LNHNV, YYDKDF (reference sequence). CDR3 loop: CATSQARSYNSPLHF. Written as DNA, the CDR3 is TGTGCCACCAGCCAGGCTCGCTCCTATAATTCACCCCTCCACTTT.

This clone has just one count. The chain recombines TRBV11-3 with TRBJ1-6; weak D call: TRBD1 (5 bases). Germline CDR1 and CDR2: SGHNT and YENEEA. V was clipped by 1 base and J by 9 bases, with 13 bases between them. This CDR3 spans 15 amino acids. Written as DNA, the CDR3 is TGTGCCAGCAGCTTAGGGGGCATGTCCGTTTCACCCCTCCACTTT. Protein: CASSLGGMSVSPLHF. The full variable domain, completed using reference TRBV11-3 and TRBJ1-6, is EAGVVQSPRYKIIEKKQPVAFWCNPISGHNTLYWYLQNLGQGPELLIRYENEEAVDDSQLPKDRFSAERLKGVDSTLKIQPAELGDSAVYLCASSLGGMSVSPLHFGNGTRLTVT.

The chain carries TRBV24-1 and TRBJ2-3; TRBD2 matches at 9 bases. The V and J ends lost 1 base and 2 bases, in that order; junction bases with no gene match: 3. Germline lookup yields CDR1 KGHDR and CDR2 SFDVKD. CDR3 length equals 16 residues. CDR3 DNA: TGTGCCACCAGTGATTTAGGCGGGGGGGACACAGATACGCAGTATTTT. Amino acids: CATSDLGGGDTDTQYF.

V is TRBV3-1 (or the pseudogene TRBV3-2) and J is TRBJ2-1, with 8 bases fitting TRBD1. The CDR3 is made up of 12 amino acids. Germline CDR1 reads LGHDT; CDR2 reads YNNKEL (reference sequence). The V gene end was trimmed by 1 base and the J gene end by 13 bases; junction bases not matched to a gene: 3. In nucleotides, the CDR3 is TGTGCCAGCAGCCAAGGGACAGGGTCCCAGTTCTTC. Its protein is CASSQGTGSQFF.

The chain combines TRBV5-1 with TRBJ2-3; 15 nucleotides line up with TRBD2. The CDR3 runs to 17 residues. Trimming at V came to 4 bases and at J to 6 bases, leaving 9 bases not matched to a gene. Germline loops: CDR1 SGHRS, CDR2 YFSETQ. The CDR3 is CASSPGLAGGFRDTQYF. DNA for the CDR3: TGCGCCAGCAGCCCGGGACTAGCGGGGGGCTTTAGGGATACGCAGTATTTT.

This chain links TRBV6-5 with TRBJ1-5, with D hard to call. The CDR3 spans 13 residues. Germline CDR1 is MNHEY and CDR2 is SVGAGI. Trimming removed 0 bases from V and 4 bases from J, with 4 bases in between. CDR3 protein: CASSYSRNQPQHF. The CDR3 nucleotides read TGTGCCAGCAGTTACTCCAGGAATCAGCCCCAGCATTTT.

The genes are TRBV19 and TRBJ1-5; no clear D gene. There are 14 residues in the CDR3. Germline V gene sequence: CDR1 LNHDA, CDR2 SQIVND (reference sequence). Deletions cut 2 bases from V and 2 bases from J, with 7 bases between. The chain's CDR3 is CASSIPQGNQPQHF. CDR3 nucleotide sequence: TGTGCCAGTAGTATACCCCAGGGCAATCAGCCCCAGCATTTT.

The gene calls are TRBV28 and TRBJ1-2, with 10 bases that match TRBD1. The CDR3 sequence is 14 residues long. Germline CDR1 and CDR2: MDHEN and SYDVKM. The J segment lost 2 bases and the V segment lost 5 bases, leaving 2 bases of the junction unmatched. The CDR3 DNA follows: TGTGCCAGCAGTGAGGACAGGGGGAACTATGGCTACACCTTC. As protein: CASSEDRGNYGYTF.

The V and J genes are TRBV5-1 and TRBJ1-5, with TRBD1 identical over 7 bases. Looked up from germline, CDR1 is SGHRS and CDR2 is YFSETQ. This CDR3 comprises 15 residues. V lost 3 bases and J lost 6; bases outside the gene matches: 9. The CDR3 is CASSSETGAGQPQHF. The CDR3 nucleotides are TGCGCCAGCAGCTCCGAAACAGGGGCGGGTCAGCCCCAGCATTTT.

This clone was seen only once. V gene TRBV2 combines with J gene TRBJ1-4; 10 positions match TRBD1. This CDR3 has 14 residues. V dropped 7 bases and J dropped 13; count of bases not matched to a gene: 12. Germline assignment: CDR1 SNHLY and CDR2 FYNNEI. The CDR3 sequence is CASTPGQGREGLFF. The CDR3 DNA reads TGTGCCAGCACACCGGGACAGGGGAGAGAGGGACTGTTTTTT.

V gene TRBV6-5 combines with J gene TRBJ2-3; D uncertain. V lost 0 bases and J lost 5, with 9 bases in between. This CDR3 contains 14 residues. Looked up from germline, CDR1 is MNHEY and CDR2 is SVGAGI. CDR3 residues: CASSYSAVRDTQYF. The CDR3 coding sequence is TGTGCCAGCAGTTACTCGGCGGTCCGAGATACGCAGTATTTT.

The V gene is TRBV12-3 or TRBV12-4, the J gene TRBJ2-3, with a tentative D call TRBD2 (6 bases). The CDR3 consists of 13 residues. V lost 6 bases to trimming and J lost 6 bases, with 13 bases between them. The DNA for the CDR3 is TGTGCCAGCAGCCTGGGGGGTTTGGATACGCAGTATTTT. Protein: CASSLGGLDTQYF.

The chain has TRBV2 and TRBJ1-2; weak D call: TRBD1 (5 bases). This CDR3 is built from 15 residues. Trimming pared 4 bases from V and 5 bases from J, leaving 17 bases between. Germline V lookup: CDR1 SNHLY, CDR2 FYNNEI. CDR3 nucleotides: TGTGCCAGCAGTGCCCTGACTGGGGCTGGGTATGGCTACACCTTC. This translates into CASSALTGAGYGYTF.

This rearrangement joins TRBV6-5 to TRBJ1-2, with 8 positions matching TRBD1. Germline assignment: CDR1 MNHEY and CDR2 SVGAGI. Trimming took 0 bases from V and 2 from J; bases not matched to a gene: 2. This CDR3 contains 15 residues. CDR3 nucleotide sequence: TGTGCCAGCAGTTACTCGCCAGGGGGCAACTATGGCTACACCTTC. Its translation is CASSYSPGGNYGYTF.

This clone was picked up a small number of times. DNA for the CDR3: TGTGCCAGCAGCTCGGACAGGGGCACTGAAGCTTTCTTT. This codes for CASSSDRGTEAFF. The chain combines TRBV7-2 with TRBJ1-1; 9 nucleotides match TRBD1. The CDR3 extends over 13 amino acids. The ends lost 4 bases at V and 4 bases at J; junction bases unmatched: 1. CDR1 and CDR2 from the germline V gene are SGHTA and FQGNSA.

The rearrangement uses TRBV2 and TRBJ1-2, with TRBD1 matching over 12 bases. CDR3 length: 15 amino acids. CDR1 SNHLY and CDR2 FYNNEI come from the germline V gene. V lost 7 bases, J lost 8 bases, and 11 bases stayed unmatched. In DNA form, the CDR3 reads TGTGCCAGCACTCCACGGGACAGGGGGCTAGAGGGCTACACCTTC. Its translation is CASTPRDRGLEGYTF.

This clone has only one observation. The chain is built from TRBV30 and TRBJ1-2, with D tentatively TRBD1 (6 bases). Between the trimmed V and J ends, which lost 1 base and 2 bases, there was a span of 8 bases. CDR1 is GTSNPN, CDR2 SVGIG, per germline (reference sequence). The CDR3 runs to 13 residues. CDR3 protein: CAWSDQGNYGYTF. CDR3 DNA: TGTGCCTGGAGTGATCAGGGGAACTATGGCTACACCTTC.

The genes are TRBV19 and TRBJ1-1, with 9 bases fitting TRBD1. The CDR3 is 13 residues long. Germline V gene data show CDR1 as LNHDA and CDR2 as SQIVND (reference sequence). J gave up 7 bases and V 3 bases, and 3 bases lay outside the gene matches. This CDR3 is CASSIGQGFEAFF. Here the CDR3 DNA reads TGTGCCAGTAGTATTGGACAGGGGTTTGAAGCTTTCTTT.

The V gene is TRBV5-4, the J gene TRBJ2-3; 7 nucleotides align to TRBD2. The CDR3 has 15 residues. Trimming at V came to 4 bases and at J to 1 base, leaving 6 bases not matched to a gene. In germline, CDR1 is SGHNT, CDR2 YYREEE (reference sequence). As DNA, the CDR3 is TGTGCCAGCAGCACGCCCGCGGGAGGCACAGATACGCAGTATTTT. Amino acid sequence: CASSTPAGGTDTQYF.

This sequence joins TRBV25-1 and TRBJ2-2, with 9 nucleotides matching TRBD1. Germline assignment: CDR1 MGHDK and CDR2 SYGVNS. The CDR3 contains 16 residues. V was pared by 5 bases and J by 4 bases, with 8 bases of the junction left unmatched. This chain's CDR3 is CASSIGGTGSTGELFF. The CDR3 coding sequence is TGTGCCAGCAGTATAGGCGGGACAGGGAGCACCGGGGAGCTGTTTTTT. Looking up the rest from reference TRBV25-1 and TRBJ2-2 gives the full variable domain: EADIYQTPRYLVIGTGKKITLECSQTMGHDKMYWYQQDPGMELHLIHYSYGVNSTEKGDLSSESTVSRIRTEHFPLTLESARPSHTSQYLCASSIGGTGSTGELFFGEGSRLTVL.

The J gene is TRBJ2-7, the V gene TRBV20-1; TRBD1 is a possible D gene (6 bases). This CDR3 is 11 amino acids long. CDR1 and CDR2 from the germline V gene are DFQATT and SNEGSKA (reference sequence). V was clipped by 5 bases and J by 9 bases, with 14 bases between them. The CDR3 loop reads CSAGGRGMQYF. CDR3 coding DNA: TGCAGTGCTGGGGGAAGGGGGATGCAGTACTTC.

This chain connects TRBV30 to TRBJ2-1; perhaps TRBD1 as D (6 bases). V was shortened by 3 bases and J by 0 bases, with 9 bases between the two germline ends. Germline CDR1 GTSNPN, CDR2 SVGIG (reference sequence). This CDR3 region has 14 residues. The DNA of the CDR3 is TGTGCCTGGAGGGACAGAAGCTCCTACAATGAGCAGTTCTTC. This gives the protein CAWRDRSSYNEQFF.

CDR3 sequence: CASSYLQGGPQHF. The CDR3, as DNA: TGTGCCAGCAGTTATCTCCAGGGTGGGCCCCAGCATTTT. This chain uses TRBV6-2 or TRBV6-3 with TRBJ1-5; perhaps TRBD1 as D (5 bases). In germline, CDR1 is MNHEY, CDR2 SVGEGT. Trimming left V 3 bases short and J 9 bases short, with 12 bases between. The CDR3 is 13 residues long.

The V gene is TRBV4-1, the J gene TRBJ2-1; 8 nucleotides line up with TRBD2. The CDR3 totals 14 residues. V lost 1 base, J lost 9 bases, and 5 bases stayed unmatched. Germline V gene lookup returns CDR1 MGHRA and CDR2 YSYEKL. DNA of the CDR3: TGCGCCAGCAGCCAAGGGACGGGAGGGGCTGAGCAGTTCTTC. As protein: CASSQGTGGAEQFF.

V gene TRBV30 combines with J gene TRBJ1-2; no firm D call. CDR1 and CDR2 from the germline V gene are GTSNPN and SVGIG (reference sequence). Between the trimmed V and J ends, which lost 0 bases and 8 bases, there was a span of 19 bases. The CDR3 sequence is 15 residues long. The CDR3 DNA is TGTGCCTGGAGTGTATCCGCGTTCTCTAACGTGGGCTACACCTTC. This sequence encodes CAWSVSAFSNVGYTF.

The rearrangement uses TRBV30 and TRBJ2-5; D remains unclear. The germline CDR1 and CDR2 sequences are GTSNPN and SVGIG (reference sequence). V lost 0 bases, J lost 8 bases, and 7 bases lay in between. The CDR3 extends over 11 amino acids. CDR3 residues: CAWSVKATQYF. CDR3 DNA sequence: TGTGCCTGGAGTGTAAAAGCCACCCAGTACTTC.

This clone has a single count. The V gene is TRBV30, the J gene TRBJ1-1; possibly TRBD1 for D (6 bases). Trimming took 4 bases from V and 1 from J, leaving 10 bases between them. The CDR3 totals 13 residues. The germline V gene encodes CDR1 GTSNPN and CDR2 SVGIG (reference sequence). In nucleotides, the CDR3 is TGTGCCTGGACCCGGGACAAGAACACTGAAGCTTTCTTT. This gives the protein CAWTRDKNTEAFF.

The chain joins TRBV5-4 to TRBJ1-2, with D tentatively TRBD1 (5 bases). CDR1 SGHNT and CDR2 YYREEE come from the germline V gene (reference sequence). There are 16 residues in the CDR3. Trimming took 1 base from V and 0 from J, leaving 13 bases between them. CDR3 bases: TGTGCCAGCAGCTTGAAAGGGGCGAGAGCTAACTATGGCTACACCTTC. Translating gives CASSLKGARANYGYTF. Full variable domain (rest looked up from reference TRBV5-4 and TRBJ1-2): ETGVTQSPTHLIKTRGQQVTLRCSSQSGHNTVSWYQQALGQGPQFIFQYYREEENGRGNFPPRFSGLQFPNYSSELNVNALELDDSALYLCASSLKGARANYGYTFGSGTRLTVV.